Listed here are 18 T cell receptor beta chains from one sample, sequenced in a study of memory CD4+ T cells and cytomegalovirus serostatus. Single viable CD3+CD4+CD8-CD45RO+ cells were sorted as the memory CD4+ T cells. The repertoire was sequenced with immunoSEQ multiplex PCR; TCRdb's copy has only in-frame clones and lacks some. The profile shows more than 45,000 clones, 70% to 85% of them singletons. The source material was memory CD4+ T cells from blood. These receptors originate from an adult in good health and CMV-seronegative.

This clone was seen only a few times. V and J are TRBV6-5 and TRBJ1-1; D may be TRBD1 (6 bases). From germline, CDR1 is MNHEY and CDR2 SVGAGI. The CDR3 contains 13 residues. The V end was cut by 7 bases, the J end by 11 bases, with 20 bases between. The CDR3 region has the DNA TGTGCCAGCACCAGGATTGGGGGGGGCTTGGCTTTCTTT. Translation gives CASTRIGGGLAFF.

This clone was picked up a small number of times. This chain joins TRBV7-2 and TRBJ2-7, with TRBD1 identical over 7 bases. The V and J ends lost 3 bases and 2 bases, in that order; junction bases with no gene match: 13. The CDR3 runs to 17 residues. CDR1 and CDR2 from the germline V gene are SGHTA and FQGNSA. The CDR3 nucleotides read TGTGCCAGCAGCTTTGTACAGGGGACAGATAGAACCTACGAGCAGTACTTC. Its translation is CASSFVQGTDRTYEQYF.

The J gene is TRBJ1-4, the V gene TRBV19; tentative D call: TRBD1 (5 bases). Germline lookup yields CDR1 LNHDA and CDR2 SQIVND (reference sequence). Trimming cost V 4 bases and J 0 bases, with 9 bases left between them. This CDR3 spans 15 amino acids. The CDR3, as DNA: TGTGCCAGTAGTACGGGGGGGACAACTAATGAAAAACTGTTTTTT. Protein: CASSTGGTTNEKLFF.

This clone was recorded once. This chain links TRBV4-1 with TRBJ2-3, with TRBD2 matching 9 bases. Germline V lookup: CDR1 MGHRA, CDR2 YSYEKL. The CDR3 spans 18 residues. Unmatched junction bases numbered 10, after V lost 1 base and J lost 2 bases. The CDR3 region has the DNA TGCGCCAGCAGCCAAGCGTATCGAGCGGGGGGAATCACAGATACGCAGTATTTT. Translated, it gives CASSQAYRAGGITDTQYF.

The J gene is TRBJ1-2, the V gene TRBV6-5, with 12 bases matching TRBD1. The CDR3 runs 15 residues. Germline loops: CDR1 MNHEY, CDR2 SVGAGI. After removal of 2 bases from V and 6 bases from J, the junction contained 4 bases not matched to a gene. For the CDR3, the DNA is TGTGCCAGCAGTTACCAGGGACAGGGGGCCAATGGCTACACCTTC. Translating gives CASSYQGQGANGYTF.

This clone was observed a handful of times. The chain employs TRBV6-6 and TRBJ1-2; D ambiguous. The CDR3 extends over 12 amino acids. The germline gives CDR1 MNHNY, CDR2 SVGAGI (reference sequence). V was clipped by 2 bases and J by 5 bases, with 6 bases between them. CDR3 sequence: CASSYEKYGYTF. In nucleotides, the CDR3 is TGTGCCAGCAGTTACGAGAAGTATGGCTACACCTTC.

For the CDR3, the DNA is TGTGCCAGTAGTACCACCAATTCAGGAGCAACTAATGAAAAACTGTTTTTT. Translating gives CASSTTNSGATNEKLFF. The gene calls are TRBV19 and TRBJ1-4; D call uncertain. Germline V CDR1 and CDR2: LNHDA, SQIVND (reference sequence). V lost 4 bases to trimming and J lost 0 bases, with 15 bases between them. The CDR3 is made up of 17 amino acids. Variable domain in full (rest from reference TRBV19 and TRBJ1-4): DGGITQSPKYLFRKEGQNVTLSCEQNLNHDAMYWYRQDPGQGLRLIYYSQIVNDFQKGDIAEGYSVSREKKESFPLTVTSAQKNPTAFYLCASSTTNSGATNEKLFFGSGTQLSVL.

The chain uses TRBV30 and TRBJ2-1; weak D call: TRBD1 (6 bases). The CDR3 extends over 15 amino acids. Germline CDR1 is GTSNPN and CDR2 is SVGIG (reference sequence). Trimming took off 3 bases at V and 2 bases at J, with 14 bases between the two ends. CDR3 region: CAWSRGTLTYNEQFF. DNA for the CDR3: TGTGCCTGGAGCAGGGGTACCCTCACCTACAATGAGCAGTTCTTC.

This clone was seen a handful of times. The chain uses TRBV7-2 and TRBJ2-1, with a possible D match to TRBD1 (6 bases). The germline gives CDR1 SGHTA, CDR2 FQGNSA. Deletions cut 5 bases from V and 0 bases from J, with 11 bases between. The CDR3 covers 15 residues. DNA of the CDR3: TGTGCCAGCAGCCAACAGGGCAGCTCCTACAATGAGCAGTTCTTC. Amino acids: CASSQQGSSYNEQFF.

The chain carries TRBV29-1 and TRBJ1-6; D unresolved. This CDR3 has 13 residues. Germline CDR1 and CDR2: SQVTM and ANQGSEA. V was shortened by 7 bases and J by 6 bases, with 13 bases between the two germline ends. CDR3 nucleotide sequence: TGCAGCGCGTCGGGCGGACCTAATTCACCCCTCCACTTT. Amino acid sequence: CSASGGPNSPLHF.

CDR3 in amino acids: CASSSGGSGGTYEQYF. The CDR3 coding sequence is TGTGCCAGCAGCTCCGGGGGTAGCGGGGGGACCTACGAGCAGTACTTC. V usage is TRBV28 and J usage is TRBJ2-7; the match to TRBD2 covers 10 bases. CDR3 length: 16 residues. V dropped 6 bases and J dropped 2; count of bases not matched to a gene: 10. Germline V gives CDR1 MDHEN, CDR2 SYDVKM. Combining the CDR3 with reference TRBV28 and TRBJ2-7 gives the whole variable domain DVKVTQSSRYLVKRTGEKVFLECVQDMDHENMFWYRQDPGLGLRLIYFSYDVKMKEKGDIPEGYSVSREKKERFSLILESASTNQTSMYLCASSSGGSGGTYEQYFGPGTRLTVT.

The rearrangement links TRBV7-6 to TRBJ2-3; D unclear. The CDR3 length is 13 residues. Germline V gene sequence: CDR1 SGHVS, CDR2 FNYEAQ. The germline V and J ends were trimmed by 5 bases and 0 bases, with 6 bases remaining between them. The CDR3 region is CASSTLSTDTQYF. In DNA, the CDR3 is TGTGCCAGCAGCACACTTAGCACAGATACGCAGTATTTT. Together with reference TRBV7-6 and TRBJ2-3, the CDR3 gives the full variable domain: GAGVSQSPRYKVTKRGQDVALRCDPISGHVSLYWYRQALGQGPEFLTYFNYEAQQDKSGLPNDRFSAERPEGSISTLTIQRTEQRDSAMYRCASSTLSTDTQYFGPGTRLTVL.

This clone was counted a few times. This chain connects TRBV6-5 to TRBJ2-7; D call uncertain. Looked up from germline, CDR1 is MNHEY and CDR2 is SVGAGI. The length of the CDR3 is 14 residues. V was pared by 0 bases and J by 3 bases, with 9 bases between. CDR3 sequence (DNA): TGTGCCAGCAGTTACTCGGAGTTTAGCTACGAGCAGTACTTC. Its protein is CASSYSEFSYEQYF.

The chain joins TRBV28 to TRBJ1-1; D gene ambiguous. The CDR3 runs to 14 residues. V lost 4 bases and J lost 5, with 14 bases in between. Germline CDR1 and CDR2: MDHEN and SYDVKM. The CDR3, as DNA: TGTGCCAGCAGTTCCCCCTCGGGGAGGACTGAAGCTTTCTTT. Protein product: CASSSPSGRTEAFF.

The CDR3, as DNA: TGTGCCAATCTGACAGGGCAGTACCAAGAGACCCAGTACTTC. The encoded protein is CANLTGQYQETQYF. The chain links TRBV19 to TRBJ2-5; 7 nucleotides align to TRBD1. Germline CDR1 LNHDA, CDR2 SQIVND (reference sequence). J was trimmed by 0 bases and V by 10 bases; bases with no gene match: 8. The CDR3 covers 14 residues.

This chain uses TRBV11-3 with TRBJ2-3; D gene ambiguous. Germline V gene data show CDR1 as SGHNT and CDR2 as YENEEA. The CDR3 sequence is 15 residues long. The V end was cut by 5 bases, the J end by 5 bases, with 17 bases between. CDR3 sequence (DNA): TGTGCCAGCAGCCTCGGGCCTCAATACGGAGATACGCAGTATTTT. This gives the protein CASSLGPQYGDTQYF.

The chain joins TRBV6-5 to TRBJ1-1, with D unclear. This CDR3 spans 14 amino acids. In germline, CDR1 is MNHEY, CDR2 SVGAGI. Deletions cut 0 bases from V and 5 bases from J, with 10 bases between. CDR3 in DNA: TGTGCCAGCAGTTACTCCCAAGTAGGGACTGAAGCTTTCTTT. Translation gives CASSYSQVGTEAFF.

The rearrangement uses TRBV20-1 and TRBJ1-1; D perhaps matches TRBD1 (5 bases). This CDR3 is built from 11 residues. Germline V gene sequence: CDR1 DFQATT, CDR2 SNEGSKA (reference sequence). The CDR3 is CRADSNTEAFF. DNA for the CDR3: TGCAGAGCCGACAGCAACACTGAAGCTTTCTTT.